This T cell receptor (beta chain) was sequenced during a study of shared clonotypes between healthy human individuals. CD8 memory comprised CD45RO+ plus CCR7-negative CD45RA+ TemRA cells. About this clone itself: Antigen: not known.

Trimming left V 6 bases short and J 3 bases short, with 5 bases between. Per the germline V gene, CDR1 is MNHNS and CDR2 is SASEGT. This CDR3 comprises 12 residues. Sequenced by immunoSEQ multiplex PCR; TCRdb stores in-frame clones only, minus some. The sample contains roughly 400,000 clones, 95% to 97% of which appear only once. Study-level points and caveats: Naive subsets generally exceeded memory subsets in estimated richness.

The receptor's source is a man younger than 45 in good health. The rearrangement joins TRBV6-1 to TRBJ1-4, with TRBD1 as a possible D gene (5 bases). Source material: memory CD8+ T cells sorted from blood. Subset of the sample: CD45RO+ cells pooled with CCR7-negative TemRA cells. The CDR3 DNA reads TGTGCCAGCAGGGGGCCTAATGAAAAACTGTTTTTT. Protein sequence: CASRGPNEKLFF.